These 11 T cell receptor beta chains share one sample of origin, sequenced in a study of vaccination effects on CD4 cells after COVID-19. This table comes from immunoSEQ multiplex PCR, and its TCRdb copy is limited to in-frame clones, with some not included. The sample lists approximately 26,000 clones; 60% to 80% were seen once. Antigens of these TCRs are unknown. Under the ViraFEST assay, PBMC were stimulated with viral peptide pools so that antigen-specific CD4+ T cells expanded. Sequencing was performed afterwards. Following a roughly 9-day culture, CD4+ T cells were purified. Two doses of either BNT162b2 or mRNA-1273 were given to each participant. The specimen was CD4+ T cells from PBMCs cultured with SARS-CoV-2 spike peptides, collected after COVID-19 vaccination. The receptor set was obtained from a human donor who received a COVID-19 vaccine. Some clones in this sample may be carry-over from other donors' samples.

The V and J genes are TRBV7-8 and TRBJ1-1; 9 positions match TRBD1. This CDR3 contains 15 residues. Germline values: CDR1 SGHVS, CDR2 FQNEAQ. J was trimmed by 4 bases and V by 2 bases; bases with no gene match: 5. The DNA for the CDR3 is TGTGCCAGCAGCTTACGGGACAGGGTATCCACTGAAGCTTTCTTT. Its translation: CASSLRDRVSTEAFF.

The CDR3 sequence is CASSPGQLNSPLHF. CDR3 coding DNA: TGTGCCAGCTCGCCGGGACAGCTTAATTCACCCCTCCACTTT. The chain couples TRBV18 to TRBJ1-6, with 7 bases that match TRBD1. The CDR3 spans 14 residues. V dropped 6 bases and J dropped 6; count of bases not matched to a gene: 5. Germline-derived CDR1 and CDR2 are KGHSH and LQKENI.

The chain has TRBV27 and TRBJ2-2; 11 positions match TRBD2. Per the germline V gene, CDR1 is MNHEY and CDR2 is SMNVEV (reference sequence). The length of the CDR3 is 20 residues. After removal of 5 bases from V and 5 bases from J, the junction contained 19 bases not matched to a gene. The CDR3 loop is CASSPPASSGGSGGTGELFF. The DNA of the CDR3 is TGTGCCAGCAGTCCACCCGCTTCTAGCGGGGGGTCGGGGGGGACCGGGGAGCTGTTTTTT.

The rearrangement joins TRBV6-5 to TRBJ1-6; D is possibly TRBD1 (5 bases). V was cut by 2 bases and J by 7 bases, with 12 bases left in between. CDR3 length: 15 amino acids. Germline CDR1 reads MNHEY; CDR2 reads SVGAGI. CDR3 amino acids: CASSYQGTGNSPLHF. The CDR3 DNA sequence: TGTGCCAGCAGTTACCAAGGGACGGGGAATTCACCCCTCCACTTT.

The CDR3 loop reads CASSPGTPRGQYV. The CDR3 DNA is TGTGCCAGCAGCCCCGGGACTCCGCGGGGGCAGTACGTC. This chain links TRBV6-6 with TRBJ2-7, with D tentatively TRBD2 (6 bases). Germline V gene sequence: CDR1 MNHNY, CDR2 SVGAGI (reference sequence). With 6 bases removed from V and 9 bases from J, the gap between germline ends came to 18 bases. The CDR3 length is 13 residues.

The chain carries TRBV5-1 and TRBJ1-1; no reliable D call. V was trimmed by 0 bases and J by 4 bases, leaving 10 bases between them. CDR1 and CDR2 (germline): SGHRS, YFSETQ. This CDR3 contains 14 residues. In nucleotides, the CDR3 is TGCGCCAGCAGCTTGGTTCCACCCCGCACTGAAGCTTTCTTT. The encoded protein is CASSLVPPRTEAFF. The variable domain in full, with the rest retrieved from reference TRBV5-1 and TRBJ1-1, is KAGVTQTPRYLIKTRGQQVTLSCSPISGHRSVSWYQQTPGQGLQFLFEYFSETQRNKGNFPGRFSGRQFSNSRSEMNVSTLELGDSALYLCASSLVPPRTEAFFGQGTRLTVV.

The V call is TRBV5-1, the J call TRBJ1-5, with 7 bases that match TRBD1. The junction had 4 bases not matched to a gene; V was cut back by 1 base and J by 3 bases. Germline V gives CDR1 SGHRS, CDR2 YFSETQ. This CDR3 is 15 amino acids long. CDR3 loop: CASSLQGGDNQPQHF. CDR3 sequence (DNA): TGCGCCAGCAGCTTGCAGGGGGGAGACAATCAGCCCCAGCATTTT.

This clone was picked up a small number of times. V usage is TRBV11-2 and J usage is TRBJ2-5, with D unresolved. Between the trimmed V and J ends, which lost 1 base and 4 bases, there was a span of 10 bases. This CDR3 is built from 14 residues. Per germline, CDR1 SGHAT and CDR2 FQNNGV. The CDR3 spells CASSLGPDRETQYF. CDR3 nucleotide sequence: TGTGCCAGCAGCTTAGGTCCGGACCGAGAGACCCAGTACTTC. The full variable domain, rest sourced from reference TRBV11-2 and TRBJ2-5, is EAGVAQSPRYKIIEKRQSVAFWCNPISGHATLYWYQQILGQGPKLLIQFQNNGVVDDSQLPKDRFSAERLKGVDSTLKIQPAKLEDSAVYLCASSLGPDRETQYFGPGTRLLVL.

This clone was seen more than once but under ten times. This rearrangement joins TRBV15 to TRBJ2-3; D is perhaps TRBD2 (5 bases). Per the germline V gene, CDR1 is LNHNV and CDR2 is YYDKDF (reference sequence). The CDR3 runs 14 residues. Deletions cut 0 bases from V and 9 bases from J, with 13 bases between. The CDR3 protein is CATSRDLAQKTQYF. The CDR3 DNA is TGTGCCACCAGCAGAGATCTAGCCCAAAAGACGCAGTATTTT. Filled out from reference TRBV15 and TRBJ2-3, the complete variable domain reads DAMVIQNPRYQVTQFGKPVTLSCSQTLNHNVMYWYQQKSSQAPKLLFHYYDKDFNNEADTPDNFQSRRPNTSFCFLDIRSPGLGDTAMYLCATSRDLAQKTQYFGPGTRLTVL.

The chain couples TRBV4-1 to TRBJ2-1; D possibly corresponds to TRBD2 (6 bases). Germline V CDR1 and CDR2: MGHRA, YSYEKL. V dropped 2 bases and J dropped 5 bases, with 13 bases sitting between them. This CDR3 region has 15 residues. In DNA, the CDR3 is TGCGCCAGCAGCCAACAACTTCCGGGGGACAATGAGCAGTTCTTC. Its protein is CASSQQLPGDNEQFF.

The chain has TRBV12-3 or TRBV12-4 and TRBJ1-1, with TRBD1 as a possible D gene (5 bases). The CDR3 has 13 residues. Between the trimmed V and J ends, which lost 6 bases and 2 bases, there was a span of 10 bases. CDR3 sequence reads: CASSRTRNTEAFF. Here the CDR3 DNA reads TGTGCCAGCAGCCGGACACGTAACACTGAAGCTTTCTTT.